Listed below are T cell receptor beta chains from one sample, sequenced in a study of T cells in Graves' hyperthyroidism and ophthalmopathy. One entry per CDR3 protein results from TCRdb running MiXCR on the multiplex PCR reads. Here the sample spans 540,000 or so distinct CDR3 sequences, about a sixth being singletons. The sample comprised blood. The receptor set was obtained from a woman under 40 with Graves' hyperthyroidism. Both conserved end residues are part of each CDR3. A D gene is named only where the DNA matches it firmly. Clone size is shown for a subset of rows, as once, few, many or a class of expanded clone.

v_call	clone_size	d_call	j_call	cdr3_aa	cdr3_nt
TRBV6-1	many	.	TRBJ1-5	CASSSQQGSSNQPQHF	TGTGCCAGCAGTTCCCAACAGGGTTCCAGCAATCAGCCCCAGCATTTT
TRBV7-3	.	TRBD2	TRBJ2-7	CASSKPGLAGAGEQYF	TGTGCCAGCAGCAAACCGGGACTAGCGGGAGCCGGAGAGCAGTACTTC
TRBV7-9	few	TRBD1	TRBJ2-1	CASSPTGARYNEQFF	TGTGCCAGCAGCCCTACAGGGGCCCGCTACAATGAGCAGTTCTTC
TRBV7-2	many	.	TRBJ2-5	CASSQANQGGGAQETQYF	TGTGCCAGCAGCCAAGCAAACCAGGGTGGGGGAGCACAAGAGACCCAGTACTTC
TRBV7-2	many	TRBD2	TRBJ2-1	CASSFPGVAGVVEQFF	TGTGCCAGCAGCTTCCCCGGGGTAGCGGGAGTGGTTGAGCAGTTCTTC
TRBV2	many	.	TRBJ2-3	CASSKRGGIRDPSSTDTQYF	TGTGCCAGCAGCAAACGCGGAGGTATACGGGACCCGTCTAGCACAGATACGCAGTATTTT
TRBV20-1	many	.	TRBJ2-3	CSARVTGLSLGDTQYF	TGCAGTGCTAGAGTCACGGGTCTAAGCCTGGGAGATACGCAGTATTTT
TRBV18	many	TRBD2	TRBJ2-2	CASSPSTSGSLTGELFF	TGTGCCAGCTCACCCTCGACTAGCGGGAGTTTAACCGGGGAGCTGTTTTTT
TRBV4-3	.	.	TRBJ2-7	CASSQRGISEQYF	TGCGCCAGCAGCCAGAGGGGAATTAGCGAGCAGTACTTC
TRBV29-1	many	.	TRBJ2-1	CSVEEQGGSYNEQFF	TGCAGCGTTGAAGAGCAGGGGGGCTCCTACAATGAGCAGTTCTTC
TRBV20-1	few	TRBD1	TRBJ1-2	CSAPPTGPGGYGYTF	TGCAGTGCTCCTCCGACAGGGCCGGGGGGCTATGGCTACACCTTC
TRBV30	few	.	TRBJ1-4	CAWTYRDDEKLFF	TGTGCCTGGACCTATCGGGACGATGAAAAACTGTTTTTT
TRBV2	few	.	TRBJ2-6	CASSDGSGANVLTF	TGTGCCAGCAGTGATGGGAGTGGGGCCAACGTCCTGACTTTC
TRBV5-1	.	.	TRBJ1-4	CASSPNLGPANEKLFF	TGCGCCAGCAGCCCGAACCTGGGCCCAGCAAATGAAAAACTGTTTTTT
TRBV6-1	.	TRBD1	TRBJ1-1	CASSDRGGTEAFF	TGTGCCAGCAGCGACAGGGGAGGCACTGAAGCTTTCTTT
TRBV20-1	few	TRBD2	TRBJ2-7	CSARVQGLSLSEQYF	TGCAGTGCTAGAGTTCAGGGACTATCCCTCTCCGAGCAGTACTTC
TRBV6-9	.	TRBD1	TRBJ2-7	CASSYLGTVTDEQYF	TGTGCCAGCAGTTATTTGGGGACAGTAACCGACGAGCAGTACTTC
TRBV24-1	many	TRBD2	TRBJ2-7	CATSDFPFGGDPPSYEQYF	TGTGCCACCAGTGATTTCCCCTTCGGGGGGGACCCGCCATCCTACGAGCAGTACTTC
TRBV6-2/TRBV6-3	few	.	TRBJ2-6	CASSPYGGGGANVLTF	TGTGCCAGCAGTCCGTACGGGGGCGGTGGGGCCAACGTCCTGACTTTC
TRBV12-3/TRBV12-4	.	TRBD2	TRBJ2-5	CASSPPALAGVLYF	TGTGCCAGCAGCCCCCCGGCACTAGCGGGAGTACTATACTTC
TRBV5-1	.	.	TRBJ1-3	CASSLTGGRGNTIYF	TGCGCCAGCAGCTTGACGGGGGGGCGCGGAAACACCATATATTTT
TRBV15	few	.	TRBJ2-5	CATSRTYDHRETQYF	TGTGCCACCAGCAGGACCTACGACCACCGCGAGACCCAGTACTTC
TRBV19	few	.	TRBJ2-5	CASSIEEDSALETQYF	TGTGCCAGTAGTATAGAAGAGGACAGCGCCCTGGAGACCCAGTACTTC
TRBV7-6	many	.	TRBJ2-1	CASSPARVGFYNEQFF	TGTGCCAGCAGCCCCGCACGGGTGGGGTTTTACAATGAGCAGTTCTTC
TRBV19	.	.	TRBJ1-1	CASSIVAGMNTEAFF	TGTGCCAGTAGTATAGTGGCAGGAATGAACACTGAAGCTTTCTTT
TRBV19	.	.	TRBJ1-3	CASRKGRSSGNTIYF	TGTGCCAGTAGGAAGGGACGATCCTCTGGAAACACCATATATTTT
TRBV4-1	.	.	TRBJ2-7	CASSQTAAYEQYF	TGCGCCAGCAGCCAAACCGCGGCCTACGAGCAGTACTTC
TRBV6-1	.	.	TRBJ2-6	CASSEVISSGANVLTF	TGTGCCAGCAGTGAAGTTATAAGCTCTGGGGCCAACGTCCTGACTTTC
TRBV13	few	.	TRBJ2-1	CASSALGAPAPGSYNEQFF	TGTGCCAGCAGCGCCCTAGGGGCGCCAGCTCCGGGCTCCTACAATGAGCAGTTCTTC
TRBV7-9	.	.	TRBJ1-1	CASSSYPDGGVTEAFF	TGTGCCAGCAGCTCATACCCCGACGGTGGGGTCACTGAAGCTTTCTTT
TRBV18	many	.	TRBJ2-1	CASSPSRGEQFF	TGTGCCAGCTCGCCCAGTCGGGGTGAGCAGTTCTTC
TRBV10-3	.	.	TRBJ1-5	CAISESAQPQHF	TGTGCCATCAGTGAGTCGGCACAGCCCCAGCATTTT
TRBV4-1	.	TRBD2	TRBJ2-5	CASSQIPGLAFQETQYF	TGCGCCAGCAGCCAGATTCCGGGACTAGCATTCCAAGAGACCCAGTACTTC
TRBV27	.	TRBD2	TRBJ2-3	CASSQAGVDTQYF	TGTGCCAGCAGTCAAGCGGGAGTAGATACGCAGTATTTT
TRBV6-1	many	TRBD1	TRBJ2-1	CASSNEGAQDSEQFF	TGTGCCAGCAGTAACGAGGGGGCGCAGGATAGTGAGCAGTTCTTC
TRBV12-3/TRBV12-4	many	TRBD2	TRBJ2-5	CASSTSGKETQYF	TGTGCCAGCTCGACTAGCGGAAAAGAGACCCAGTACTTC
TRBV6-5	few	.	TRBJ2-7	CASSYRAGETYEQYF	TGTGCCAGCAGTTACAGGGCAGGGGAGACCTACGAGCAGTACTTC
TRBV11-2	many	.	TRBJ2-7	CASSYQRQGEQYF	TGTGCCAGCAGCTACCAGCGACAAGGCGAGCAGTACTTC
TRBV27	.	.	TRBJ2-7	CASSLEFGASAYEQYF	TGTGCCAGCAGTTTGGAGTTTGGGGCTAGCGCCTACGAGCAGTACTTC
TRBV2	.	TRBD2	TRBJ2-3	CASPTSRLAGDTDTQYF	TGTGCCAGTCCCACTAGTCGACTAGCGGGAGACACAGATACGCAGTATTTT
TRBV6-1	few	.	TRBJ1-1	CASSIQVTEAFF	TGTGCCAGCAGTATCCAAGTCACTGAAGCTTTCTTT
TRBV3-1	.	.	TRBJ2-5	CASSPRRGGQTQYF	TGTGCCAGCAGCCCTCGGAGGGGCGGACAGACCCAGTACTTC
TRBV6-6	.	TRBD1	TRBJ1-3	CASSYLQRQGPSSSSGNTIYF	TGTGCCAGCAGTTACCTCCAAAGACAGGGCCCGTCATCCTCCTCTGGAAACACCATATATTTT
TRBV20-1	few	.	TRBJ2-2	CSAREGGTGELFF	TGCAGTGCTAGAGAAGGGGGAACCGGGGAGCTGTTTTTT
TRBV19	many	.	TRBJ2-6	CASKGTGANVLTF	TGTGCCAGTAAAGGGACTGGGGCCAACGTCCTGACTTTC
TRBV7-9	many	TRBD2	TRBJ2-7	CASSLEAGGHEQYF	TGTGCCAGCAGCTTAGAAGCGGGAGGCCACGAGCAGTACTTC